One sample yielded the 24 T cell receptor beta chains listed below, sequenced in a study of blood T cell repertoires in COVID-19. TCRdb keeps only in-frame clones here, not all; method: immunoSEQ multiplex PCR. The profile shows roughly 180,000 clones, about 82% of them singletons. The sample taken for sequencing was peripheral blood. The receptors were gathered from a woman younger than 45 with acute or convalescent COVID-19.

Here the CDR3 DNA reads TGTGCCAGCAGCCTTCGACTAGCGCTAGATACGCAGTATTTT. Its protein is CASSLRLALDTQYF. V usage is TRBV2 and J usage is TRBJ2-3; 8 nucleotides match TRBD2. V lost 6 bases and J lost 5; bases outside the gene matches: 7. From germline, CDR1 is SNHLY and CDR2 FYNNEI. The CDR3 covers 14 residues.

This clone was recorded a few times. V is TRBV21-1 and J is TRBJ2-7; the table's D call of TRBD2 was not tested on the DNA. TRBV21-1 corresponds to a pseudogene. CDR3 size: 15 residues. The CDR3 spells CASRTLEGKHYEQYF. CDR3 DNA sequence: TGTGCCAGCAGAACCCTAGAGGGAAAGCACTACGAGCAGTACTTC.

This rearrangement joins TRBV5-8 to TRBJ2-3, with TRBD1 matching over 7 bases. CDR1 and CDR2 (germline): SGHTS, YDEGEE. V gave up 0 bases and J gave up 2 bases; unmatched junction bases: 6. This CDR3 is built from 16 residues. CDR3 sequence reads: CASSLVGGRVTDTQYF. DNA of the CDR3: TGTGCCAGCAGCTTGGTAGGGGGCCGGGTCACAGATACGCAGTATTTT.

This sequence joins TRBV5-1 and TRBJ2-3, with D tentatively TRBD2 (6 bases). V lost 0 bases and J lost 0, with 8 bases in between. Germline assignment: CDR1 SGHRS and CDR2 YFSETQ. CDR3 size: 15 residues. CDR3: CASSLDGGSTDTQYF. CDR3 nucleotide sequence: TGCGCCAGCAGCTTGGATGGGGGGAGCACAGATACGCAGTATTTT.

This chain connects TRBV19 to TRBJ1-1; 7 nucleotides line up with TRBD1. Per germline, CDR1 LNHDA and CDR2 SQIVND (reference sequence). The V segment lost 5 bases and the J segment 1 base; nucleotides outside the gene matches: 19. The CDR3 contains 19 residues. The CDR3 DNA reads TGTGCCAGTAGTCCCAGGTGGGCCATACAGGGGAGTGGGAACACTGAAGCTTTCTTT. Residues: CASSPRWAIQGSGNTEAFF.

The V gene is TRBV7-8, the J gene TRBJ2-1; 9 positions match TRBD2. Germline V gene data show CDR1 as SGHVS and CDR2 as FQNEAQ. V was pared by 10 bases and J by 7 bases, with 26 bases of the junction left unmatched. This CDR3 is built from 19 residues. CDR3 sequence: CATSPYPMAGGPTGNEQFF. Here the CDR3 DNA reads TGTGCCACCTCCCCTTACCCCATGGCGGGAGGGCCAACGGGGAATGAGCAGTTCTTC.

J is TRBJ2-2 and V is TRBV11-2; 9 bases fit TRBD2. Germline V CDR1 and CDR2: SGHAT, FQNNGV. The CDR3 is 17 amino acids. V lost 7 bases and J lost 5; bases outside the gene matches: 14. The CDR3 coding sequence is TGTGCCAGCACCCCAAGGCTAGCGGGGCTGGGGACCGGGGAGCTGTTTTTT. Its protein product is CASTPRLAGLGTGELFF.

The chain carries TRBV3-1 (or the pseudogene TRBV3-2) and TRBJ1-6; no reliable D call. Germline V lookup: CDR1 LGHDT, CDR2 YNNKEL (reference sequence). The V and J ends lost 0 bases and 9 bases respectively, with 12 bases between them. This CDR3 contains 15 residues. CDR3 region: CASSQDGRFSSPLHF. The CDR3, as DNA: TGTGCCAGCAGCCAAGATGGTAGATTTTCTTCACCCCTCCACTTT.

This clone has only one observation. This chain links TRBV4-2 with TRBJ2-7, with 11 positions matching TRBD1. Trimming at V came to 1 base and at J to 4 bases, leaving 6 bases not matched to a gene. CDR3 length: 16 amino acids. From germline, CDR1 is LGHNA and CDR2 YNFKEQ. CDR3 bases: TGTGCCAGCAGCCAAGTGGGGACAGGGGGGAAATACGAGCAGTACTTC. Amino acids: CASSQVGTGGKYEQYF.

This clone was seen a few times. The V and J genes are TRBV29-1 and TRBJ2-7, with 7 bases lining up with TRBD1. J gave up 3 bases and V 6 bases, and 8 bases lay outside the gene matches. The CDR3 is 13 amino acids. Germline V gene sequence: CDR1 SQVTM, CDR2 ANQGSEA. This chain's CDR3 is CSVLTGALYEQYF. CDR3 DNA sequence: TGCAGCGTACTAACAGGGGCCCTCTACGAGCAGTACTTC.

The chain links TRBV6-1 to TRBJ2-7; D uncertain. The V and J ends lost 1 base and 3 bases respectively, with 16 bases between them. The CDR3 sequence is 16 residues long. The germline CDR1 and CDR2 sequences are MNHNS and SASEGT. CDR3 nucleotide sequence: TGTGCCAGCAGTGAAGACGCGAATATAAAGAGCTACGAGCAGTACTTC. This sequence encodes CASSEDANIKSYEQYF.

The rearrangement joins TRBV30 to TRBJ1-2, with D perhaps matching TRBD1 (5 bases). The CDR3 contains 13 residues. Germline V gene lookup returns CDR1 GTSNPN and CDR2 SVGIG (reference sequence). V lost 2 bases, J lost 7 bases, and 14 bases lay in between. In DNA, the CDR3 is TGTGCCTGGAGTTTAAGGGGTTCGGGTGGCTACACCTTC. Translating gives CAWSLRGSGGYTF.

The CDR3 DNA reads TGTGCCACCAGTGATTTAGCGTGCTACGAGCAGTACTTC. It codes for CATSDLACYEQYF. The genes are TRBV24-1 and TRBJ2-7, with D hard to call. The CDR3 totals 13 residues. V was shortened by 1 base and J by 3 bases, with 6 bases between the two germline ends. From germline, CDR1 is KGHDR and CDR2 SFDVKD.

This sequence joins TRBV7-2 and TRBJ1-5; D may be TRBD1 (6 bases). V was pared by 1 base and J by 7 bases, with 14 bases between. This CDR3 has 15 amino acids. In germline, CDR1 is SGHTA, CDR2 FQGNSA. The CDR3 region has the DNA TGTGCCAGCAGCTTAGGCCGCAGGGGATTGCAGCCCCAGCATTTT. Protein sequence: CASSLGRRGLQPQHF.

The DNA for the CDR3 is TGTGCCATCAGTGCACAGGGCACCCCCCTTAGCTACGAGCAGTACTTC. Its protein product is CAISAQGTPLSYEQYF. The rearrangement joins TRBV10-3 to TRBJ2-7; weak D call: TRBD1 (6 bases). CDR1 is ENHRY, CDR2 SYGVKD, per germline. This CDR3 has 16 residues. The V and J ends lost 4 bases and 3 bases respectively, with 19 bases between them.

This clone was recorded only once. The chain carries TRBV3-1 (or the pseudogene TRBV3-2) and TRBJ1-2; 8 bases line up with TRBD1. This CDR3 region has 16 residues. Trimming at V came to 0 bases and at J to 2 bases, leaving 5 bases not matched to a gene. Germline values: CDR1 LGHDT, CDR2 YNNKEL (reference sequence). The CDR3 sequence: CASSQEGQGQNYGYTF. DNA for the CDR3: TGTGCCAGCAGCCAAGAAGGACAGGGCCAAAACTATGGCTACACCTTC.

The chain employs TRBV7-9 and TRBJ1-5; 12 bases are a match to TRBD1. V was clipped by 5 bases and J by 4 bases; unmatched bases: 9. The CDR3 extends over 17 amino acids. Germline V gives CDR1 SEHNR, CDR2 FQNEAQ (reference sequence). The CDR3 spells CASSDRDRGRTNQPQHF. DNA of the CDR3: TGTGCCAGCAGCGACCGGGACAGGGGGCGAACGAATCAGCCCCAGCATTTT.

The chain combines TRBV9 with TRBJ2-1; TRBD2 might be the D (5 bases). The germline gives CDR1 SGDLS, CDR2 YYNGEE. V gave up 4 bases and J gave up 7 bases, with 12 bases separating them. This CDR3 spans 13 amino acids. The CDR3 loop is CASSPLRGNEQFF. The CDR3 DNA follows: TGTGCCAGCAGCCCTTTACGCGGGAATGAGCAGTTCTTC. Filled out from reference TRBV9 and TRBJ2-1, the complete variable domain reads DSGVTQTPKHLITATGQRVTLRCSPRSGDLSVYWYQQSLDQGLQFLIQYYNGEERAKGNILERFSAQQFPDLHSELNLSSLELGDSALYFCASSPLRGNEQFFGPGTRLTVL.

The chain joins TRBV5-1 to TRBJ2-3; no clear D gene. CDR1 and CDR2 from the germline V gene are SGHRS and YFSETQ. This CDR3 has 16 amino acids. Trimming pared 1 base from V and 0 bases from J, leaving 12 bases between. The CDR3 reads CASSLSQTTSTDTQYF. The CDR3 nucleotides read TGCGCCAGCAGCTTGAGTCAAACGACTAGCACAGATACGCAGTATTTT.

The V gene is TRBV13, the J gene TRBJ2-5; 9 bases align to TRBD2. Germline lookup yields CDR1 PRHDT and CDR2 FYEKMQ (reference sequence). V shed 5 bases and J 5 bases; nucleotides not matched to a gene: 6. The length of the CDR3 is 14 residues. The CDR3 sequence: CASSLGAGGETQYF. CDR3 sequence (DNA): TGTGCCAGCAGCCTGGGGGCGGGAGGGGAGACCCAGTACTTC. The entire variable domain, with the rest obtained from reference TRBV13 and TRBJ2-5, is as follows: AAGVIQSPRHLIKEKRETATLKCYPIPRHDTVYWYQQGPGQDPQFLISFYEKMQSDKGSIPDRFSAQQFSDYHSELNMSSLELGDSALYFCASSLGAGGETQYFGPGTRLLVL.

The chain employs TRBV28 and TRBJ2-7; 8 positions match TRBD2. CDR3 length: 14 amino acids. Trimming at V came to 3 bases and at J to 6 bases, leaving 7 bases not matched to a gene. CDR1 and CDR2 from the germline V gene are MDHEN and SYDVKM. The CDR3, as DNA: TGTGCCAGCAGTTTGATCGGGGGGGCTATCGAGCAGTACTTC. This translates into CASSLIGGAIEQYF.

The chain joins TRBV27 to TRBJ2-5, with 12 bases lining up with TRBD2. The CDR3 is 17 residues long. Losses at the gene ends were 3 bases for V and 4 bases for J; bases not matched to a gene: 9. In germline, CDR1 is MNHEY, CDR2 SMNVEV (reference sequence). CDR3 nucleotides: TGTGCCAGCAGTTTTCTAGCGGGAGGGCCTGAGGGAGAGACCCAGTACTTC. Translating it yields CASSFLAGGPEGETQYF.

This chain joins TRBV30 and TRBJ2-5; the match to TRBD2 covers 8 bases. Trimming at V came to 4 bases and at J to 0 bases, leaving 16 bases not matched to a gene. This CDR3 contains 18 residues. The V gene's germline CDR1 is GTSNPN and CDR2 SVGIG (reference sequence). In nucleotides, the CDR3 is TGTGCCTGGACGTCTGAGGGTAGCGGGGTGGGGTACCAAGAGACCCAGTACTTC. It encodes CAWTSEGSGVGYQETQYF. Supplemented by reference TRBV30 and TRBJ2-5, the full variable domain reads SQTIHQWPATLVQPVGSPLSLECTVEGTSNPNLYWYRQAAGRGLQLLFYSVGIGQISSEVPQNLSASRPQDRQFILSSKKLLLSDSGFYLCAWTSEGSGVGYQETQYFGPGTRLLVL.

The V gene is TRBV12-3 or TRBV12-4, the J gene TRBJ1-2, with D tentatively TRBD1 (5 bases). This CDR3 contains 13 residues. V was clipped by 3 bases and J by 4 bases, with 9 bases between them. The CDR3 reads CASSLGLSYGYTF. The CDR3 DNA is TGTGCCAGCAGTTTGGGGCTCTCCTATGGCTACACCTTC.